The next 29 T cell receptor beta chains were all read from a single sample in a study of Graves' ophthalmopathy and Graves' hyperthyroidism. Investigators amplified TCR beta CDR3 regions from RNA transcripts. The first-round RT-PCR employed HTBI primers together with the Qiagen OneStep RT-PCR kit. A multiplex PCR was then performed as the second round. TCRdb independently ran MiXCR on the multiplex PCR reads; one entry per CDR3 protein. Here the sample spans about 620,000 distinct CDR3 sequences, around a fifth being singletons. Sequenced material: peripheral blood. These receptor sequences come from a woman between 18 and 29 years old with stable Graves' hyperthyroidism. Some clones in this sample may be carry-over from other donors' samples.

The chain couples TRBV27 to TRBJ1-2; D is unresolved. Germline V CDR1 and CDR2: MNHEY, SMNVEV (reference sequence). The ends were cut back, 8 bases at V and 4 bases at J, with 14 bases in the middle. This CDR3 contains 13 residues. The DNA for the CDR3 is TGTGCCAGCGCCTTGACGGCCATCTATGGCTACACCTTC. This gives the protein CASALTAIYGYTF.

This clonotype appeared a few times. V and J are TRBV9 and TRBJ1-1; D unclear. Trimming took 0 bases from V and 1 from J, leaving 7 bases between them. The CDR3 runs to 14 residues. Germline V lookup: CDR1 SGDLS, CDR2 YYNGEE. The CDR3 DNA reads TGTGCCAGCAGCGTAGTGGTAGCGAACACTGAAGCTTTCTTT. Translation: CASSVVVANTEAFF.

This clonotype appeared many times. The chain joins TRBV12-3 or TRBV12-4 to TRBJ2-2; D might be TRBD1 (5 bases). Trimming removed 6 bases at V and 7 bases at J, with 12 bases between. The CDR3 extends over 13 amino acids. The CDR3 region has the DNA TGTGCCAGCAGCGTTCAGGGAATCGGGGAGCTGTTTTTT. Amino acids: CASSVQGIGELFF.

This chain uses TRBV20-1 with TRBJ2-5; TRBD2 matches at 12 bases. Trimming at V came to 5 bases and at J to 4 bases, leaving 5 bases not matched to a gene. Germline assignment: CDR1 DFQATT and CDR2 SNEGSKA (reference sequence). This CDR3 contains 14 residues. The CDR3 DNA follows: TGCAGTGCTTCTCCGGGACTAGCGGGAGAGACCCAGTACTTC. Encoded protein: CSASPGLAGETQYF.

This clonotype was detected only a few times. V usage is TRBV5-4 and J usage is TRBJ1-6; D gene ambiguous. CDR1 is SGHNT and CDR2 is YYREEE in the germline V gene (reference sequence). V gave up 0 bases and J gave up 6 bases, with 7 bases separating them. The CDR3 has 14 residues. CDR3 sequence reads: CASSLDKFNSPLHF. The CDR3 DNA is TGTGCCAGCAGCTTGGACAAGTTTAATTCACCCCTCCACTTT. The full variable domain, completed using reference TRBV5-4 and TRBJ1-6, is ETGVTQSPTHLIKTRGQQVTLRCSSQSGHNTVSWYQQALGQGPQFIFQYYREEENGRGNFPPRFSGLQFPNYSSELNVNALELDDSALYLCASSLDKFNSPLHFGNGTRLTVT.

The chain couples TRBV28 to TRBJ1-1; a possible D gene is TRBD1 (6 bases). The CDR3 length is 14 residues. CDR1 is MDHEN, CDR2 SYDVKM, per germline. Trimming removed 6 bases at V and 4 bases at J, with 15 bases between. CDR3: CASSQHRVGTEAFF. The CDR3 nucleotides read TGTGCCAGCAGCCAACACAGGGTAGGCACTGAAGCTTTCTTT.

This clonotype showed up many times. The gene calls are TRBV12-5 and TRBJ1-5; D is perhaps TRBD1 (6 bases). V lost 5 bases, J lost 10 bases, and 12 bases lay in between. The germline V gene encodes CDR1 LGHNT and CDR2 FRNRAP. This CDR3 has 12 amino acids. The CDR3 DNA reads as TGTGCTAGTGGTACAACAGGGCATCCCCAGCATTTT. Its translation: CASGTTGHPQHF.

This clonotype was picked up many times. The chain combines TRBV15 with TRBJ2-7; D remains ambiguous. From germline, CDR1 is LNHNV and CDR2 YYDKDF (reference sequence). V lost 8 bases to trimming and J lost 3 bases, with 14 bases between them. The CDR3 length is 13 residues. CDR3 sequence: CATARLANYEQYF. CDR3 nucleotide sequence: TGTGCCACCGCAAGACTGGCCAACTACGAGCAGTACTTC.

This clonotype came up many times. The CDR3 loop is CASGLASGAGYTF. CDR3 DNA sequence: TGTGCTAGTGGTTTGGCTTCGGGGGCTGGCTACACCTTC. The gene calls are TRBV12-5 and TRBJ1-2, with D tentatively TRBD1 (6 bases). Germline values: CDR1 LGHNT, CDR2 FRNRAP. The CDR3 has 13 residues. The V and J ends lost 1 base and 7 bases respectively, with 10 bases between them. Drawing the rest from reference TRBV12-5 and TRBJ1-2, the complete variable domain is DARVTQTPRHKVTEMGQEVTMRCQPILGHNTVFWYRQTMMQGLELLAYFRNRAPLDDSGMPKDRFSAEMPDATLATLKIQPSEPRDSAVYFCASGLASGAGYTFGSGTRLTVV.

This clonotype appeared many times. The DNA of the CDR3 is TGTGCCAGCAGTTACCAGGGGAGTAGCGCTTTCTTT. Protein: CASSYQGSSAFF. V and J are TRBV6-2 or TRBV6-3 and TRBJ1-1; D is perhaps TRBD1 (6 bases). The CDR3 is 12 amino acids. Between the trimmed V and J ends, which lost 2 bases and 11 bases, there was a span of 12 bases. Germline assignment: CDR1 MNHEY and CDR2 SVGEGT.

This chain's CDR3 is CSAYEGGRPQHF. Here the CDR3 DNA reads TGCAGTGCTTACGAGGGGGGACGGCCCCAGCATTTT. This chain uses TRBV20-1 with TRBJ1-5, with a weak D call TRBD1 (6 bases). Trimming took 5 bases from V and 9 from J, leaving 14 bases between them. The CDR3 runs 12 residues. Looked up from germline, CDR1 is DFQATT and CDR2 is SNEGSKA (reference sequence).

The table lists this clonotype with many counts. The chain has TRBV6-2 or TRBV6-3 and TRBJ1-5; no definite D call. Germline values: CDR1 MNHEY, CDR2 SVGEGT. Trimming left V 0 bases short and J 4 bases short, with 19 bases between. The CDR3 extends over 18 amino acids. The CDR3 loop is CASSYSSETPRDNQPQHF. The CDR3 coding sequence is TGTGCCAGCAGTTACTCGAGTGAGACACCGAGGGATAATCAGCCCCAGCATTTT.

This clonotype came up a few times. The chain carries TRBV11-2 and TRBJ1-1; D may be TRBD1 (5 bases). CDR1 is SGHAT, CDR2 FQNNGV, per germline. V was shortened by 2 bases and J by 0 bases, with 10 bases between the two germline ends. This CDR3 has 15 amino acids. In DNA, the CDR3 is TGTGCCAGCAGCTTATATACAGGAGTGAACACTGAAGCTTTCTTT. Its translation is CASSLYTGVNTEAFF. Supplemented by reference TRBV11-2 and TRBJ1-1, the full variable domain reads EAGVAQSPRYKIIEKRQSVAFWCNPISGHATLYWYQQILGQGPKLLIQFQNNGVVDDSQLPKDRFSAERLKGVDSTLKIQPAKLEDSAVYLCASSLYTGVNTEAFFGQGTRLTVV.

V is TRBV11-2 and J is TRBJ1-2; D call uncertain. Germline lookup yields CDR1 SGHAT and CDR2 FQNNGV. V was cut by 0 bases and J by 2 bases, with 10 bases left in between. This CDR3 has 15 amino acids. CDR3 sequence: CASSLETAINYGYTF. The CDR3 nucleotides are TGTGCCAGCAGCTTAGAAACAGCCATCAACTATGGCTACACCTTC.

This clonotype has only a few counts. A read error is possible here, since a much larger clone lies one base away. This chain connects TRBV6-4 to TRBJ2-5; D is possibly TRBD2 (5 bases). V was pared by 8 bases and J by 5 bases, with 15 bases between. Germline loops: CDR1 MRHNA, CDR2 SNTAGT. This CDR3 contains 13 residues. CDR3 sequence reads: CASGSLGVETQYF. The CDR3 DNA is TGTGCCAGCGGGTCCCTCGGGGTGGAGACCCAGTACTTC.

At least ten counts were recorded for this clonotype. This rearrangement joins TRBV27 to TRBJ1-1, with 9 bases lining up with TRBD1. This CDR3 is 14 amino acids long. Germline V gives CDR1 MNHEY, CDR2 SMNVEV (reference sequence). V lost 6 bases to trimming and J lost 5 bases; unmatched junction nucleotides: 7. As DNA, the CDR3 is TGTGCCAGCAGGGACAGGGGAGATTGGACTGAAGCTTTCTTT. It encodes CASRDRGDWTEAFF.

This clonotype was recorded at least ten times. The gene calls are TRBV4-1 and TRBJ2-5, with D possibly TRBD2 on 6 matching bases. Germline values: CDR1 MGHRA, CDR2 YSYEKL. V was shortened by 5 bases and J by 5 bases, with 18 bases between the two germline ends. The CDR3 runs 15 residues. The CDR3 DNA reads TGCGCCAGCAGCTACCAAGCCAGCGGGTGGGAGACCCAGTACTTC. It encodes CASSYQASGWETQYF.

At least ten counts were recorded for this clonotype. This sequence joins TRBV9 and TRBJ2-7; D is unresolved. The germline V gene has CDR1 SGDLS and CDR2 YYNGEE. This CDR3 is built from 14 residues. Trimming removed 0 bases at V and 1 base at J, with 8 bases between. The CDR3 region is CASSVEGQSYEQYF. CDR3 bases: TGTGCCAGCAGCGTAGAGGGCCAATCCTACGAGCAGTACTTC.

This clonotype was observed a few times. This may arise from a read error, as a much more abundant clone is one base away. The rearrangement links TRBV6-1 to TRBJ1-6, with unresolved D. Per germline, CDR1 MNHNS and CDR2 SASEGT. V was clipped by 2 bases and J by 8 bases, with 10 bases between them. The CDR3 is 14 residues long. Here the CDR3 reads CASSEFSSYSPLHF. Here the CDR3 DNA reads TGTGCCAGCAGTGAATTCAGCAGTTATTCACCCCTCCACTTT.

CDR3 DNA sequence: TGTGCCAGCAGTTCCGACGGTGGAAGGTCTCAGCCCCAGCATTTT. Protein sequence: CASSSDGGRSQPQHF. The chain joins TRBV2 to TRBJ1-5; D is uncertain. The germline V gene has CDR1 SNHLY and CDR2 FYNNEI. This CDR3 contains 15 residues. V lost 5 bases and J 6 bases, leaving 17 bases between the germline ends.

This clonotype has a count of ten or more. This chain connects TRBV11-2 to TRBJ2-7; 8 bases map to TRBD2. Losses at the gene ends were 6 bases for V and 5 bases for J; bases not matched to a gene: 6. Germline V CDR1 and CDR2: SGHAT, FQNNGV. CDR3 size: 13 residues. This chain's CDR3 is CASSPGTRHEQYF. The CDR3 DNA follows: TGTGCCAGCAGTCCCGGGACTAGGCACGAGCAGTACTTC.

This sequence joins TRBV12-3 or TRBV12-4 and TRBJ1-2; TRBD1 aligns across 7 bases. Losses at the gene ends were 1 base for V and 8 bases for J; bases not matched to a gene: 4. This CDR3 is built from 13 residues. The CDR3 DNA sequence: TGTGCCAGCAGTTTAGGGACAGGTATCGGCTACACCTTC. It translates to CASSLGTGIGYTF.

This clonotype has a handful of counts. The V call is TRBV9, the J call TRBJ2-7, with 7 bases that match TRBD2. This CDR3 spans 15 amino acids. J was trimmed by 6 bases and V by 0 bases; bases with no gene match: 9. Germline V gene sequence: CDR1 SGDLS, CDR2 YYNGEE. CDR3: CASSVGGDYSGEQYF. DNA for the CDR3: TGTGCCAGCAGCGTAGGGGGGGACTATTCGGGCGAGCAGTACTTC.

The rearrangement links TRBV24-1 to TRBJ2-7, with a tentative D call TRBD2 (5 bases). CDR1 and CDR2 from the germline V gene are KGHDR and SFDVKD. CDR3 size: 14 residues. The ends were cut back, 2 bases at V and 0 bases at J, with 7 bases in the middle. CDR3 in amino acids: CATSDSGTSYEQYF. CDR3 DNA: TGTGCCACCAGTGATTCGGGAACCTCCTACGAGCAGTACTTC.

The chain joins TRBV28 to TRBJ2-7, with 8 bases fitting TRBD1. Germline V CDR1 and CDR2: MDHEN, SYDVKM. The CDR3 has 15 residues. V gave up 6 bases and J gave up 3 bases; unmatched junction bases: 10. Here the CDR3 reads CASSLSGTGHYEQYF. The CDR3 bases are TGTGCCAGCAGCCTCTCCGGGACAGGTCACTACGAGCAGTACTTC.

In this sample, this clonotype turned up many times. The gene calls are TRBV20-1 and TRBJ1-3, with D possibly TRBD1 on 5 matching bases. V was trimmed by 5 bases and J by 3 bases, leaving 17 bases between them. CDR1 and CDR2 from the germline V gene are DFQATT and SNEGSKA (reference sequence). The CDR3 runs to 15 residues. The CDR3 here is CSAEWDAEIGNTIYF. The CDR3 DNA reads TGCAGTGCTGAATGGGACGCCGAGATTGGAAACACCATATATTTT.

The V gene is TRBV20-1, the J gene TRBJ1-1, with TRBD1 identical over 7 bases. Germline V gives CDR1 DFQATT, CDR2 SNEGSKA (reference sequence). This CDR3 has 15 residues. V was clipped by 6 bases and J by 5 bases; unmatched bases: 15. As DNA, the CDR3 is TGCAGTGCCCACAGTCCAAACAGGGGAGGAACTGAAGCTTTCTTT. It codes for CSAHSPNRGGTEAFF.

The chain is built from TRBV18 and TRBJ1-1; D may be TRBD1 (5 bases). The CDR3 has 18 residues. CDR1 and CDR2 (germline): KGHSH, LQKENI. Trimming pared 0 bases from V and 1 base from J, leaving 18 bases between. For the CDR3, the DNA is TGTGCCAGCTCACCACCGCGAGTACCAGGGAGGAAGAACACTGAAGCTTTCTTT. It is translated as CASSPPRVPGRKNTEAFF. The whole variable domain, remainder taken from reference TRBV18 and TRBJ1-1, is NAGVMQNPRHLVRRRGQEARLRCSPMKGHSHVYWYRQLPEEGLKFMVYLQKENIIDESGMPKERFSAEFPKEGPSILRIQQVVRGDSAAYFCASSPPRVPGRKNTEAFFGQGTRLTVV.

Only a few counts were recorded for this clonotype. This chain links TRBV19 with TRBJ2-2; D tentatively reads TRBD1 or TRBD2 (5 bases each). V lost 11 bases to trimming and J lost 5 bases, with 6 bases between them. The CDR3 contains 10 residues. The germline V gene has CDR1 LNHDA and CDR2 SQIVND (reference sequence). The CDR3 DNA is TGTGCCGAGGGGACCGGGGAGCTGTTTTTT. It encodes CAEGTGELFF.